Listed below are T cell receptor beta chains from one sample, sequenced in a study of regulatory T cells in long-lasting Graves disease. TCRdb passed the multiplex PCR reads through MiXCR, listing each CDR3 protein once. The sample holds 420,000 or so distinct CDR3 sequences, roughly 17% seen once. Another study also made use of these data, one on T cells in Graves' hyperthyroidism and ophthalmopathy.

The specimen was peripheral blood mononuclear cells (PBMCs), collected at new diagnosis, from a patient treated with antithyroid drugs. The receptor source for this set is a woman younger than 35 with Graves disease. The CDR3 runs from the conserved cysteine through the conserved F or W. D genes are given only for firm matches. For some rows the clone size is stated as once, few or many, or as a class when expanded; others skip it.

CDR3	DNA	J	V	D	size
CASSRVAGVNPYNEQFF	TGCGCCAGCAGCCGGGTAGCGGGAGTGAACCCATACAATGAGCAGTTCTTC	TRBJ2-1	TRBV4-1	TRBD2	NA
CASSPLSTTDTQYF	TGTGCCAGCAGTCCACTATCCACCACAGATACGCAGTATTTT	TRBJ2-3	TRBV7-2	NA	NA
CASSLFRDTNFQETQYF	TGTGCCAGCAGCTTATTCCGGGACACAAACTTCCAAGAGACCCAGTACTTC	TRBJ2-5	TRBV11-2	NA	few
CASSPLGGEQYF	TGTGCCAGCAGCCCCCTAGGGGGCGAGCAGTACTTC	TRBJ2-7	TRBV3-1	NA	many
CATSRNTDTQYF	TGTGCCACCAGCAGAAACACAGATACGCAGTATTTT	TRBJ2-3	TRBV15	NA	few
CASTTHGGSSYEQYF	TGTGCCAGCACCACACACGGCGGGAGCTCCTACGAGCAGTACTTC	TRBJ2-7	TRBV13	TRBD2	many
CATSDFGTSGQETQYF	TGTGCCACCAGTGATTTCGGGACTAGCGGACAAGAGACCCAGTACTTC	TRBJ2-5	TRBV24-1	TRBD2	many
CAWTRPKTATNEKLFF	TGTGCCTGGACTCGACCCAAGACTGCAACTAATGAAAAACTGTTTTTT	TRBJ1-4	TRBV30	NA	many
CASSEFEGPPETQYF	TGTGCCAGCAGTGAATTCGAGGGACCCCCAGAGACCCAGTACTTC	TRBJ2-5	TRBV2	NA	few
CASSLQNQPQHF	TGTGCCAGCAGTTTACAGAATCAGCCCCAGCATTTT	TRBJ1-5	TRBV11-2	NA	many
CASRLSTGDINSPLHF	TGTGCCAGCAGGCTCTCTACAGGGGATATCAATTCACCCCTCCACTTT	TRBJ1-6	TRBV12-3/TRBV12-4	TRBD1	NA
CASRSYNSPLHF	TGTGCCAGCAGGAGTTATAATTCACCCCTCCACTTT	TRBJ1-6	TRBV5-4	NA	NA
CASSLGREYEQYF	TGCGCCAGCAGCTTAGGCAGGGAATACGAGCAGTACTTC	TRBJ2-7	TRBV5-1	NA	few
CASSNRPYEQYF	TGTGCCAGCAGTAACCGGCCCTACGAGCAGTACTTC	TRBJ2-7	TRBV6-2/TRBV6-3	NA	many
CSALSPSGLSYEQYF	TGCAGTGCTTTGTCGCCTAGCGGGCTATCCTACGAGCAGTACTTC	TRBJ2-7	TRBV20-1	TRBD2	NA
CASKETTIGDEQFF	TGTGCCAGCAAGGAGACTACTATCGGGGATGAGCAGTTCTTC	TRBJ2-1	TRBV2	NA	many
CSARGPGGYEQYF	TGCAGTGCTAGAGGCCCCGGAGGGTACGAGCAGTACTTC	TRBJ2-7	TRBV20-1	NA	few
CASTRGPTVEAFF	TGTGCCAGCACCAGGGGACCGACGGTTGAAGCTTTCTTT	TRBJ1-1	TRBV12-3/TRBV12-4	NA	NA
CASSRGTRETQYF	TGTGCCAGCAGTCGCGGCACCCGGGAGACCCAGTACTTC	TRBJ2-5	TRBV6-2/TRBV6-3	NA	many
CASSLMVHTEAFF	TGTGCCAGCAGTTTGATGGTGCACACTGAAGCTTTCTTT	TRBJ1-1	TRBV27	NA	few
CASGLTYEQYF	TGTGCCAGCGGACTTACCTACGAGCAGTACTTC	TRBJ2-7	TRBV7-2	NA	many
CAISESTREGRETQYF	TGTGCCATCAGTGAGTCTACGCGGGAGGGCCGAGAGACCCAGTACTTC	TRBJ2-5	TRBV10-3	TRBD2	many
CASSVPAGNTGELFF	TGTGCCAGCAGCGTCCCAGCGGGGAACACCGGGGAGCTGTTTTTT	TRBJ2-2	TRBV9	NA	NA
CASSTGGWNQPQHF	TGTGCCAGCAGCACAGGGGGCTGGAATCAGCCCCAGCATTTT	TRBJ1-5	TRBV7-9	TRBD1	NA
CASRGIQGYEQYF	TGTGCCAGCAGAGGGATCCAGGGCTACGAGCAGTACTTC	TRBJ2-7	TRBV27	NA	many
CASSRRELGTNEQFF	TGTGCCAGCAGCAGACGGGAGCTCGGTACTAATGAGCAGTTCTTC	TRBJ2-1	TRBV7-9	NA	many
CASSTYRGRPLNTGELFF	TGTGCCAGCAGCACATACAGGGGGCGCCCTCTCAACACCGGGGAGCTGTTTTTT	TRBJ2-2	TRBV11-2	TRBD1	many
CASSDVLDSIDQPQHF	TGTGCCAGCAGTGATGTCCTGGACAGTATAGATCAGCCCCAGCATTTT	TRBJ1-5	TRBV2	NA	many
CASRYPGAQYF	TGTGCCAGCAGATACCCGGGGGCCCAGTACTTC	TRBJ2-5	TRBV6-2/TRBV6-3	NA	few
CASSQRQGTDTQYF	TGCGCCAGCAGCCAGCGACAGGGCACAGATACGCAGTATTTT	TRBJ2-3	TRBV4-1	NA	many
CASSTDRRIQFF	TGTGCCAGCAGCACCGACAGGAGAATACAGTTCTTC	TRBJ2-1	TRBV4-2	NA	few
CASSGRRINEQFF	TGTGCCAGTAGCGGGAGGAGAATCAATGAGCAGTTCTTC	TRBJ2-1	TRBV12-3/TRBV12-4	TRBD2	NA
CASSSVGGGYYEQYF	TGTGCCAGCAGTTCCGTTGGGGGAGGGTACTACGAGCAGTACTTC	TRBJ2-7	TRBV28	TRBD2	NA
CSAQRELYNEQFF	TGCAGTGCCCAGCGGGAGTTGTACAATGAGCAGTTCTTC	TRBJ2-1	TRBV20-1	TRBD2	NA
CASSLGLSVHEQYF	TGTGCCAGCAGCCTGGGACTGTCTGTCCACGAGCAGTACTTC	TRBJ2-7	TRBV14	NA	NA
CASSRTSAETQYF	TGTGCCAGCAGCCGCACTAGCGCAGAGACCCAGTACTTC	TRBJ2-5	TRBV7-3	TRBD2	NA
CASSTHLGSPDYGYTF	TGTGCCAGCAGCACCCATTTGGGGTCCCCAGATTATGGCTACACCTTC	TRBJ1-2	TRBV12-3/TRBV12-4	NA	many
CASWTQGQSQHF	TGTGCCAGCTGGACACAGGGGCAATCCCAGCATTTT	TRBJ1-5	TRBV28	TRBD1	NA
CASSIQGPASTDTQYF	TGTGCCAGCAGCATTCAGGGGCCAGCTAGCACAGATACGCAGTATTTT	TRBJ2-3	TRBV5-4	NA	many
CASSHRLAGEETQYF	TGTGCCAGCAGCCACAGGCTAGCGGGAGAAGAGACCCAGTACTTC	TRBJ2-5	TRBV14	TRBD2	few
CASSEFAQGARETQYF	TGTGCCAGCAGTGAGTTCGCACAGGGGGCGCGGGAGACCCAGTACTTC	TRBJ2-5	TRBV25-1	TRBD1	NA
CASSYQGGNTEAFF	TGTGCCAGCAGTTACCAGGGGGGGAACACTGAAGCTTTCTTT	TRBJ1-1	TRBV6-5	TRBD1	many